The source of this T cell receptor (beta chain) is a study of blood T cell repertoires in COVID-19 (dated by TCRdb to between 2020 and 2021). Notes on the research overall: Samples from collaborators originated in the United States, Italy and Spain and spanned both the acute and convalescent phases of COVID-19. The prospective study material was composed of cDNA or gDNA derived from T cells, B-cell-depleted T cells, or PBMCs. Subjects who had been exposed to COVID-19, were actively infected with it, or had recovered from it provided the deeply sampled blood TCRbeta repertoires that made up the dataset. A freely available public database, intended as a resource for researchers studying the immune response to SARS-CoV-2, is where the repertoires were released. The samples were drawn from the first 160 participants of the ongoing ImmuneRACE study and from 1,254 subjects provided by 6 global collaborators. The sample metadata nearly always contained a de-identified subject ID, COVID-19 status, age in years and sex. Where available, HLA class I and class II types were taken from metadata supplied by the sample provider and were not determined by assay-based typing.

The count of this clone is one. Its target antigen remains unknown. One base away there is no much larger clone; base qualities are not given. The collaborating institutions used their own protocols to collect whole blood in K2EDTA tubes. For TCRbeta analysis, collaborator samples were shipped as frozen whole blood, as isolated PBMCs, or as DNA extracted from either sample type. Overall study results and their limits: How much clinical and demographic metadata was included differed by source and by participant, and the metadata was provided uncurated.

TCRbeta CDR3 regions were amplified from genomic DNA by means of the immunoSEQ Assay, a bias-controlled multiplex PCR. The paper's processing steps were these. The number of nucleated cells in each sample was estimated by amplification of reference gene primers within the assay. To quantify the absolute abundance of each unique TCRbeta CDR3 rearrangement, sequence reads were collapsed and filtered. For each sample, productive Simpson clonality was calculated by taking the square root of Simpson's diversity index across productive rearrangements. TCRdb took over this immuneACCESS table, retaining in-frame rearrangements with V and J assigned. Such tables are incomplete; in checked studies, under half of the missing clones stem from an unresolved V gene, and the remainder is unexplained. The V and J calls and clone size were taken over from that table, and D and trimming were inferred from the DNA. This sample has about 120,000 clones in its table, and 85% to 90% of those were observed once. Approximately 3.4% of the sample rests with the top ten.

This sequence originates from a woman aged 45-65 years with acute or convalescent COVID-19. Sequenced input: peripheral blood.

The CDR3 reads as follows: CASTEEQGSWTDGYTF. The DNA sequence is TGTGCCAGCACTGAGGAACAGGGGAGTTGGACGGATGGCTACACCTTC. The rearranged chain carries TRBV7-9 and TRBJ1-2; TRBD1 lines up with 7 middle nucleotides. At the junction V is shortened by 7 bases and J by 6 bases; bases outside the gene matches: 17. Measured from the cysteine to the phenylalanine, the CDR3 is 16 residues long. Here the CDR3 DNA is all that survives: 48 bases in frame from base 1. The germline V gene (reference sequence) specifies SEHNR as CDR1 and FQNEAQ as CDR2. With the portions outside the CDR3 filled from the reference TRBV7-9 and TRBJ1-2 genes, the complete variable region becomes DTGVSQNPRHKITKRGQNVTFRCDPISEHNRLYWYRQTLGQGPEFLTYFQNEAQLEKSRLLSDRFSAERPKGSFSTLEIQRTEQGDSAMYLCASTEEQGSWTDGYTFGSGTRLTVV.